Listed below are T cell receptor beta chains from one sample, sequenced in a study of blood T cell repertoires in COVID-19. The repertoire was sequenced with immunoSEQ multiplex PCR; TCRdb's copy has only in-frame clones and lacks some. In the table there are some 220,000 clones, approximately 90% of which are singletons. Sequencing was carried out using PBMCs or T cells enriched from blood (not recorded which). These receptors were taken from a woman aged 18-29 years in a cohort exposed to, infected with or recovered from COVID-19 (not recorded which). CDR3s include the opening cysteine and the closing phenylalanine or tryptophan. The D gene is left open where the match is weak. The size of a clone is reported for some rows only, either as once, few or many, or as a class for expanded clones.

>.|TRBJ2-7|TRBV25-1|once
TGTGCCAGCAGTTACGGTGCCCTCGGGAGCGAGCAGTACTTC
CASSYGALGSEQYF
>TRBD2|TRBJ2-1|TRBV3-1/TRBV3-2|.
TGTGCCAGCAGCCTAACTAGCGGGAGGAATGAGCAGTTCTTC
CASSLTSGRNEQFF
>TRBD1|TRBJ1-2|TRBV6-5|.
TGTGCCAGCAGTCACGGACAGGGAAGGAACTATGGCTACACCTTC
CASSHGQGRNYGYTF
>TRBD1|TRBJ1-1|TRBV5-1|.
TGCGCCAGCAACCTTCAGGGGGCGGGTACTGAAGCTTTCTTT
CASNLQGAGTEAFF
>TRBD2|TRBJ2-2|TRBV7-2|few
TGTGCCAGCAGCTTAGGTCTAGCGGGGGGATCCACCGGGGAGCTGTTTTTT
CASSLGLAGGSTGELFF
>TRBD2|TRBJ2-7|TRBV23-1|once
TGCGCCAGCAGTCCTACTAGCGGGAGCTCCTACGAGCAGTACTTC
CASSPTSGSSYEQYF
>.|TRBJ2-7|TRBV4-1|few
TGCGCCAGCAGCCGATCGACAGACTCCTACGAGCAGTACTTC
CASSRSTDSYEQYF
>.|TRBJ2-3|TRBV3-1/TRBV3-2|.
TGTGCCAGCAGCCCGACTAGAAATACGCAGTATTTT
CASSPTRNTQYF
>TRBD1|TRBJ2-7|TRBV11-3|few
TGTGCCAGCAGCCAATGGGACAGGGGGCACGAGCAGTACTTC
CASSQWDRGHEQYF
>TRBD2|TRBJ2-5|TRBV19|.
TGTGCCAGTAGTCTTCAGCGGGGGCAAGAGACCCAGTACTTC
CASSLQRGQETQYF
>.|TRBJ1-3|TRBV6-5|.
TGTGCCAGCATCGGGCCAGCGGTGGGAAACACCATATATTTT
CASIGPAVGNTIYF
>.|TRBJ1-4|TRBV5-4|.
TGTGCCAGCAGCTTGGGGGGAGATTTTGAAAAACTGTTTTTT
CASSLGGDFEKLFF
>TRBD2|TRBJ2-5|TRBV10-1|.
TGCGCCAGCAAGGAGCTAGCGGGGGCCCAAGAGACCCAGTACTTC
CASKELAGAQETQYF
>.|TRBJ1-1|TRBV5-4|.
TGTGCCAGCAGCCCCGCGAGGGGGGGCGCAGGCACTGAAGCTTTCTTT
CASSPARGGAGTEAFF
>TRBD1|TRBJ2-7|TRBV6-2/TRBV6-3|.
TGTGCCAGCAGTTCTCCCCGGACAGGGGCCTACGAGCAGTACTTC
CASSSPRTGAYEQYF
>TRBD1|TRBJ1-1|TRBV3-1/TRBV3-2|.
TGTGCCAGCAGTCTTACACAGGGGACTGAAGCTTTCTTT
CASSLTQGTEAFF
>TRBD1|TRBJ2-5|TRBV27|.
TGTGCCAGCAGTATCGACAGGGGAAGTGAGACCCAGTACTTC
CASSIDRGSETQYF
>.|TRBJ1-1|TRBV28|.
TGTGCCAGCAGTTTATATGCCAGGGAGAACACTGAAGCTTTCTTT
CASSLYARENTEAFF
>.|TRBJ1-5|TRBV10-1|.
TGCGCCAGCAGTGAGTCGAGTCCGGACAGTTTAATTTATCAGCCCCAGCATTTT
CASSESSPDSLIYQPQHF
>.|TRBJ1-1|TRBV5-1|.
TGCGCCAGCAGCTTGCAGGGGAGTGCTGAAGCTTTCTTT
CASSLQGSAEAFF
>.|TRBJ2-3|TRBV4-1|.
TGCGCCAGCAGCCAACACGTCGGGGGTAGGACAGATACGCAGTATTTT
CASSQHVGGRTDTQYF
>TRBD1|TRBJ2-3|TRBV6-1|.
TGTGCCAGCAGTGAATCAATCCCCTCAGGGGGAGATACGCAGTATTTT
CASSESIPSGGDTQYF
>.|TRBJ2-5|TRBV3-1/TRBV3-2|.
TGTGCCAGCAGCACAACTCCTAACTCGGGGAGGCAAGAGACCCAGTACTTC
CASSTTPNSGRQETQYF
>.|TRBJ1-1|TRBV19|.
TGTGCCACAGGGTCGGTGAACACTGAAGCTTTCTTT
CATGSVNTEAFF
>.|TRBJ2-7|TRBV6-1|.
TGTGCCAGCAGTGAAGGGTTTGGCACCTCCTACGAGCAGTACTTC
CASSEGFGTSYEQYF
>TRBD2|TRBJ2-5|TRBV5-6|.
TGTGCCAGCAGCCCTGGGGGAGGGGAGACCCAGTACTTC
CASSPGGGETQYF
>.|TRBJ1-2|TRBV11-2|.
TGTGCCAGCACCCTCGAGGCCGGCCAGTATGGCTACACCTTC
CASTLEAGQYGYTF
>.|TRBJ2-7|TRBV4-2|.
TGTGCCAGCAGATTGCGGGCCGGCCCGGACTTC
CASRLRAGPDF
>TRBD1|TRBJ2-5|TRBV7-9|.
TGTGCCAGCAGCAACGGACAGGGGGCAGAGACCCAGTACTTC
CASSNGQGAETQYF
>TRBD2|TRBJ2-2|TRBV7-9|few
TGTGCCAGCAGCTTAAGTCTAGCGGGAGCCCCCAGGGAGCTGTTTTTT
CASSLSLAGAPRELFF
>.|TRBJ2-5|TRBV7-9|.
TGTGCCAGCAGCTTCGGAGGGGCTGGGACCCAAGAGACCCAGTACTTC
CASSFGGAGTQETQYF
>.|TRBJ2-5|TRBV5-1|.
TGCGCCAGCAGCTTGGGGCCACAATCCTCCCTGGAGACCCAGTACTTC
CASSLGPQSSLETQYF
>.|TRBJ2-1|TRBV3-1/TRBV3-2|.
TGTGCCAGCAGCCAAAGTTGGGAGACTAATATTGTGGGCAATGAGCAGTTCTTC
CASSQSWETNIVGNEQFF
>.|TRBJ1-1|TRBV5-1|.
TGCGCCAGCAGCTTGTCGGGGGTCACTGAAGCTTTCTTT
CASSLSGVTEAFF
>.|TRBJ2-5|TRBV11-2|.
TGTGCCAGCAGCTTACTGTTTAGTCAAGAGACCCAGTACTTC
CASSLLFSQETQYF
>.|TRBJ2-2|TRBV2|once
TGTGCCAGCACCGGAGGGTTGGCGGCCACCGGGGAGCTGTTTTTT
CASTGGLAATGELFF
>.|TRBJ1-1|TRBV11-1|once
TGTGCCAGCAGCTTAGACAGGCATAACACTGAAGCTTTCTTT
CASSLDRHNTEAFF
>TRBD2|TRBJ2-2|TRBV5-4|.
TGTGCCAGCAGCTCAGCGGGAGGGCCAGACGGGGAGCTGTTTTTT
CASSSAGGPDGELFF
>TRBD1|TRBJ2-7|TRBV28|.
TGTGCCAGCAGCCTTGGACAGGGAAGTCCCGAGCAGTACTTC
CASSLGQGSPEQYF
>TRBD1|TRBJ2-7|TRBV5-6|once
TGTGCCAGCAGCTTGTATGGGGACAGGGGAGGTTACGAGCAGTACTTC
CASSLYGDRGGYEQYF
>.|TRBJ1-1|TRBV3-1/TRBV3-2|.
TGTGCCAGCAGCCAAGGGGCCTCATTGAACACTGAAGCTTTCTTT
CASSQGASLNTEAFF